Listed below are T cell receptor beta chains from one sample, sequenced in a study of blood T cell repertoires in COVID-19. Some clones are missing from TCRdb's copy, which holds only in-frame ones; the method was immunoSEQ multiplex PCR. The sample yields 250,000 or so clones, roughly 87% seen once. Sample: peripheral blood. The receptors were sampled from a woman aged 40 to 50 who had recovered from COVID-19. CDR3s include the opening cysteine and the closing phenylalanine or tryptophan. Each record gives: clone size, V gene, J gene, D gene, CDR3 length, CDR3 DNA, CDR3 protein. A D gene is named only where the DNA matches it firmly. Clone sizes are given selectively: once, few, many, or a class where the clone is expanded.

few	TRBV5-1	TRBJ2-7	NA	14	TGCGCCAGCAGCTTTAACGAGGCAATAGCGGAGCAGTACTTC	CASSFNEAIAEQYF
NA	TRBV7-9	TRBJ1-4	NA	13	TGTGCCAGCAGCTTTCCAGGGGTTGAAAAACTGTTTTTT	CASSFPGVEKLFF
once	TRBV28	TRBJ1-1	NA	12	TGTGCCAGCACTGCTATGAACACTGAAGCTTTCTTT	CASTAMNTEAFF
NA	TRBV12-5	TRBJ1-3	NA	16	TGTGCTAGTGTGCGGTACACAGGGTCGCCTGGAAACACCATATATTTT	CASVRYTGSPGNTIYF
NA	TRBV27	TRBJ2-4	TRBD2	16	TGTGCCAGCAGTACCTGGGGGGGAGAAACCAAAAACATTCAGTACTTC	CASSTWGGETKNIQYF
NA	TRBV12-3/TRBV12-4	TRBJ2-5	NA	12	TGTGCCAGCAGTGGAGGAGCGGGGACCCAGTACTTC	CASSGGAGTQYF
once	TRBV5-5	TRBJ1-2	NA	13	TGTGCCAGCAGCTTTTTCCAGGGGAAGATCTACACCTTC	CASSFFQGKIYTF
NA	TRBV4-1	TRBJ2-5	TRBD2	13	TGCGCCAGTGGACTAGCGGTACAAGAGACCCAGTACTTC	CASGLAVQETQYF
NA	TRBV5-1	TRBJ1-1	TRBD1	14	TGCGCCAGCAGCCTAAAACCGACAGGGGATGAAGCTTTCTTT	CASSLKPTGDEAFF
NA	TRBV19	TRBJ1-2	TRBD1	14	TGTGCCAGTACCCCCTGGACAGGGTTGAGAGGCTACACCTTC	CASTPWTGLRGYTF
NA	TRBV3-1/TRBV3-2	TRBJ2-1	TRBD2	20	TGTGCCAGCAGCCAATTAAACCCGGGACTAGCCGGGAAGCCCTACAATGAGCAGTTCTTC	CASSQLNPGLAGKPYNEQFF
NA	TRBV11-3	TRBJ2-2	NA	15	TGTGCCAGCAGCCCTACGACAGGAAGCAGCGGGGAGCTGTTTTTT	CASSPTTGSSGELFF
few	TRBV20-1	TRBJ1-2	TRBD1	11	TGCAGTGCTAGAGCTGGGACAGGGAACACCTTC	CSARAGTGNTF
NA	TRBV7-2	TRBJ1-1	TRBD1	13	TGTGCCAGCAGCCCCCACAGGGGCACTGAAGCTTTCTTT	CASSPHRGTEAFF
NA	TRBV11-2	TRBJ1-6	TRBD1	15	TGTGCCAGCAGTTCTAGGACAGGGGAAAATTCACCCCTCCACTTT	CASSSRTGENSPLHF
NA	TRBV30	TRBJ1-1	NA	11	TGTGCCTGGTATAAGGGGACTGAAGCTTTCTTT	CAWYKGTEAFF
NA	TRBV28	TRBJ2-7	TRBD1	14	TGTGCCAGCAGTTTCAGGACAGGGGATTACGAGCAGTACTTC	CASSFRTGDYEQYF
few	TRBV21-1	TRBJ1-5	NA	16	TGTGCCAGCAGCAAAGAGGAGGAGGATAGCAATCAGCCCCAGCATTTT	CASSKEEEDSNQPQHF
NA	TRBV30	TRBJ1-1	TRBD1	15	TGTGCCTGGAGTGGCAGGGGGCTGGGTAACACTGAAGCTTTCTTT	CAWSGRGLGNTEAFF
NA	TRBV4-1	TRBJ2-1	NA	16	TGCGCCAGCAGCCTCATCCGGGGGACCTCTTACAATGAGCAGTTCTTC	CASSLIRGTSYNEQFF
NA	TRBV7-2	TRBJ1-1	NA	13	TGTGCCAGCAGCTTTACAGAGAACACTGAAGCTTTCTTT	CASSFTENTEAFF
NA	TRBV7-2	TRBJ1-5	NA	13	TGTGCCAGCAGCCCAGAGGCGGTTCAGCCCCAGCATTTT	CASSPEAVQPQHF
NA	TRBV19	TRBJ1-5	TRBD1	15	TGTGCCAGCCAAAACCGGGACAGGGGTAATCAGCCCCAGCATTTT	CASQNRDRGNQPQHF
NA	TRBV3-1/TRBV3-2	TRBJ1-4	TRBD1	15	TGTGCCAGCAGCCAAGGGACAGGGGGCTTTGAAAAACTGTTTTTT	CASSQGTGGFEKLFF
NA	TRBV12-3/TRBV12-4	TRBJ2-2	NA	13	TGTGCCAGCAGTCCCCCTAGCACCGGGGAGCTGTTTTTT	CASSPPSTGELFF
NA	TRBV10-3	TRBJ1-2	TRBD1	15	TGTGCCATCAGTGAGTCGGGACAGGGAAAAGGTGGCTACACCTTC	CAISESGQGKGGYTF
NA	TRBV29-1	TRBJ1-2	NA	15	TGCAGCGTTGGGGTGGGTTCCAGGGGAATACGGGGCTACACCTTC	CSVGVGSRGIRGYTF
NA	TRBV19	TRBJ1-1	TRBD1	16	TGTGCCAGTAGTCTTAGGGGAGCAGGGGGCTGGACTGAAGCTTTCTTT	CASSLRGAGGWTEAFF
NA	TRBV9	TRBJ1-2	TRBD1	15	TGTGCCAGCAGCACATGGACAGGGGCGGACTATGGCTACACCTTC	CASSTWTGADYGYTF
few	TRBV3-1/TRBV3-2	TRBJ2-2	NA	11	TGTGCCAGCAAGCATACCGGGGAGCTGTTTTTT	CASKHTGELFF
NA	TRBV18	TRBJ2-1	TRBD2	14	TGTGCCAGCTCGGGACTAGCGGGAGCCAATGAGCAGTTCTTC	CASSGLAGANEQFF
NA	TRBV5-1	TRBJ2-3	NA	15	TGCGCCAGCAGCCCGGAGGCCGCGAACACAGATACGCAGTATTTT	CASSPEAANTDTQYF
NA	TRBV9	TRBJ1-3	NA	17	TGTGCCAGCAGCGTAGGTCGGCAGGCCCGCTCTGGAAACACCATATATTTT	CASSVGRQARSGNTIYF
NA	TRBV11-3	TRBJ2-5	NA	16	TGTGCCAGCAGCTTATCTGACGGTACAGGACAAGAGACCCAGTACTTC	CASSLSDGTGQETQYF
NA	TRBV3-1/TRBV3-2	TRBJ1-2	TRBD1	14	TGTGCCAGCAGCCAAGTCCGGGACAGTTATGGCTACACCTTC	CASSQVRDSYGYTF
NA	TRBV7-9	TRBJ1-1	NA	14	TGTGCCAGCAGGCCAAAGCAGGGGATCGGTGAAGCTTTCTTT	CASRPKQGIGEAFF
NA	TRBV11-2	TRBJ2-5	NA	14	TGTGCCAGCAGCTTTTCAAGGACTGGCTGGGCCCAGTACTTC	CASSFSRTGWAQYF
NA	TRBV7-9	TRBJ1-1	TRBD1	14	TGTGCCAGCAGCCCGGGGACAGGGGGGACTGAAGCTTTCTTT	CASSPGTGGTEAFF